This TCR beta chain was recorded in a study of blood T cells in healthy people across ages. Study as a whole: About one barcoded TCR beta cDNA was captured per two T cells. Study observations and caveats: The donors' CMV status was not determined, possibly confounding changes in expanded clonotypes. No conclusive comparison of naive versus antigen-experienced cells was possible with unsorted PBMCs.

Trimming shortened V by 7 bases and J by 0 bases, and 10 bases separated the two germline ends. In germline, CDR1 is SGHAT, CDR2 FQNNGV. CDR3 length: 13 residues. Concerning this clonotype: Its antigen is undetermined.

PCR was performed a second time for about 6 to 11 cycles using a sample-barcoded 5' primer and a J-beta primer mix. Using its own MiXCR run on the 5' RACE reads, TCRdb lists one record per CDR3 protein. The sample consists of 1.5 million to 2 million distinct CDR3 sequences, roughly 28% of them appearing once. This sequence joins TRBV11-2 and TRBJ2-7; the D is unclear. Sample: blood. This clonotype was sampled from a woman in her 30s in good health. The CDR3 DNA follows: TGTGCCAGCACCCGGGCCAACTCCTACGAGCAGTACTTC. Translation gives CASTRANSYEQYF.